The T cell receptor beta chain described here comes from a study of cytomegalovirus exposure and HLA in healthy donors. Study conclusions and caveats: Testing in vitro showed three CMV-associated chains specific for CMV antigens.

To note about this clone: Its antigen remains unknown.

The CDR3 extends over 16 amino acids. J lost 6 bases, V lost 3 bases, and 12 bases had no gene match. Germline CDR1 is SGHTS and CDR2 is YDEGEE. Both 60 Vbeta primers and 13 Jbeta primers went into the PCR. The method was immunoSEQ multiplex PCR; TCRdb's version includes in-frame clones alone and lacks a portion of them. The sample lists about 130,000 clones, 70% to 85% occurring once. The receptor comes from a man aged 35 to 55 in good health and CMV-seropositive. Sequencing input: PBMCs. J is TRBJ1-2 and V is TRBV5-8; 9 bases fit TRBD1. CDR3 nucleotides: TGTGCCAGCAGCTCCTTCCTGGACAGGGGACCAAATGGCTACACCTTC. Translation: CASSSFLDRGPNGYTF.